The T cell receptor beta chain under discussion was sequenced for a study of cytomegalovirus exposure and HLA in healthy donors. Study conclusions and caveats: High specificity and sensitivity for cytomegalovirus status were reported for the classifier.

The donors belonged to the roughly 110-subject validation cohort, separate from the roughly 720-subject first cohort. TCRdb's copy holds only in-frame clones and misses some; the assay was immunoSEQ multiplex PCR. The sample holds some 180,000 clones; roughly 86% are singletons and the top ten take approximately 7.7%. Worth noting for this clone: Its antigen remains unidentified.

This sequence was found in a man aged 30 to 39 in good health and CMV-seropositive. The sample comprised PBMCs.

The DNA of the CDR3 is TGTGCCAGCAGCTTAAGGGCTAGCACAAAGCAGTACTTC. Its translation: CASSLRASTKQYF. The rearrangement uses TRBV7-3 and TRBJ2-7, with D possibly being TRBD2 (5 bases). The CDR3 runs to 13 residues. CDR1 is SGHTA and CDR2 is FQGTGA in the germline V gene. Trimming left V 1 base short and J 8 bases short, with 12 bases between. Complete variable domain (other parts from reference TRBV7-3 and TRBJ2-7): GAGVSQTPSNKVTEKGKYVELRCDPISGHTALYWYRQSLGQGPEFLIYFQGTGAADDSGLPNDRFFAVRPEGSVSTLKIQRTERGDSAVYLCASSLRASTKQYFGPGTRLTVT.